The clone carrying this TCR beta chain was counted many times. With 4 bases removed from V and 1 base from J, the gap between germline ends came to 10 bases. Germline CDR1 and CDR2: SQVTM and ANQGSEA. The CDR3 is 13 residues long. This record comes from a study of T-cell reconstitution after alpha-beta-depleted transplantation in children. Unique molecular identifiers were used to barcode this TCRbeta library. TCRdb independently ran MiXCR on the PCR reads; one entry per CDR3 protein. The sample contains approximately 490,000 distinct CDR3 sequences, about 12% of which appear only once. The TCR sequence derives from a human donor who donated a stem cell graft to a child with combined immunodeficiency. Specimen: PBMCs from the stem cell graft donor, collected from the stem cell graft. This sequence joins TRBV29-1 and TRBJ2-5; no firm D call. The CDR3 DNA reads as TGCAGCGTTGCGGGCAGTTCCCAAGAGACCCAGTACTTC. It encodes CSVAGSSQETQYF.